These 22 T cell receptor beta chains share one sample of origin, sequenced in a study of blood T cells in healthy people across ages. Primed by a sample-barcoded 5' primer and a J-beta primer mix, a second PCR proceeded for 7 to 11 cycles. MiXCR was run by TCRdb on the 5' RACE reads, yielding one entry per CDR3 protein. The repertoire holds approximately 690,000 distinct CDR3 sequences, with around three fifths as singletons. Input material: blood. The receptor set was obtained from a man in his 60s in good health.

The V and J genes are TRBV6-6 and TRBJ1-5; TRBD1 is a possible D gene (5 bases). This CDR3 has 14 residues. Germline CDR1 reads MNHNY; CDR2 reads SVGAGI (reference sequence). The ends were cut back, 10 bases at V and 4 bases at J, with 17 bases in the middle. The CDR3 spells CATMGGAGNQPQHF. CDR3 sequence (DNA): TGTGCCACCATGGGCGGGGCTGGGAATCAGCCCCAGCATTTT.

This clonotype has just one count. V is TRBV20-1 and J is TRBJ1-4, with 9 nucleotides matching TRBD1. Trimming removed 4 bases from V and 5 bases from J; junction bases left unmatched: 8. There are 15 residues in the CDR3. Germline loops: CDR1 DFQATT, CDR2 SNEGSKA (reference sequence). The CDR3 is CSAMNRDRVNEKLFF. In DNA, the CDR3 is TGCAGTGCTATGAACCGGGACAGGGTGAATGAAAAACTGTTTTTT.

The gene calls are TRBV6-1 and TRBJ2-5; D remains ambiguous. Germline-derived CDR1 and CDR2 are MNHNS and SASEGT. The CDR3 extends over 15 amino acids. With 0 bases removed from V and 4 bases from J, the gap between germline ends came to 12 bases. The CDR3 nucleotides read TGTGCCAGCAGTGAAGCCCGAGGACCGGGAGAGACCCAGTACTTC. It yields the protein CASSEARGPGETQYF.

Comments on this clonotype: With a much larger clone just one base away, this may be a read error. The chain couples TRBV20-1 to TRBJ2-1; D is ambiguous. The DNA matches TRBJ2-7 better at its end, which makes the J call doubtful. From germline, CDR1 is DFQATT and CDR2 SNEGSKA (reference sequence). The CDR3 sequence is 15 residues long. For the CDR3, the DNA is TGCAGTGCTAGGGGTCAGGCGTTCTCCTACAATGAGCAGTACTTC. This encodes CSARGQAFSYNEQYF.

Written as DNA, the CDR3 is TGCAGTGCTAGTTGGGGTTCCTACAATGAGCAGTTCTTC. Amino acids: CSASWGSYNEQFF. This sequence joins TRBV20-1 and TRBJ2-1, with D unclear. CDR3 length: 13 amino acids. Deletions cut 3 bases from V and 1 base from J, with 7 bases between. Germline CDR1 reads DFQATT; CDR2 reads SNEGSKA (reference sequence).

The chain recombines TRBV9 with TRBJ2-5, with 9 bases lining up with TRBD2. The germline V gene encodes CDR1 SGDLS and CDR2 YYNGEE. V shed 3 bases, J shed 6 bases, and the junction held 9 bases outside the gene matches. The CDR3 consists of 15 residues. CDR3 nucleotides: TGTGCCAGCAGCGAAGGCGGGGGGGCTTGGAAGACCCAGTACTTC. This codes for CASSEGGGAWKTQYF.

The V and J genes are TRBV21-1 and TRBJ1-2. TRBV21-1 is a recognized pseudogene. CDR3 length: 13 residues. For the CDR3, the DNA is TGTGCCAGCCGCCCGGCCCCGCTGAGCGGCTACACCTTC. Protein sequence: CASRPAPLSGYTF.

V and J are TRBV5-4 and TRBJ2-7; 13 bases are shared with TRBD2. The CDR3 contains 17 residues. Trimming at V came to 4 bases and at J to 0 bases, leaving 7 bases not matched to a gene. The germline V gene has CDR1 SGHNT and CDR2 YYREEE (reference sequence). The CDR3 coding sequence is TGTGCCAGCAGCCTCCAGACTAGCGGGGGGCGCTCCTACGAGCAGTACTTC. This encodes CASSLQTSGGRSYEQYF.

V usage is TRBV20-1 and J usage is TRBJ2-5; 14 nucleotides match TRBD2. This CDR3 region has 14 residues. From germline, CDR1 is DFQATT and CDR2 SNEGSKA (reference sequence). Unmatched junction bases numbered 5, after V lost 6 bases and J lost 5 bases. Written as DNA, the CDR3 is TGCAGTGCCCGGACTAGCGGGGGGTTGGAGACCCAGTACTTC. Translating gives CSARTSGGLETQYF.

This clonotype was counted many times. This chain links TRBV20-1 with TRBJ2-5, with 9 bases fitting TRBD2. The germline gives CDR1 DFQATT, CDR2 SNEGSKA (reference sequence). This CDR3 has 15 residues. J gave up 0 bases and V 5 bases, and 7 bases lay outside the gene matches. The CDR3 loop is CSAPMAGGDQETQYF. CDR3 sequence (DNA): TGCAGTGCTCCCATGGCGGGGGGGGACCAAGAGACCCAGTACTTC.

CDR3 in amino acids: CASSSMGGTEAFF. CDR3 in DNA: TGTGCCAGCAGTTCGATGGGGGGCACTGAAGCTTTCTTT. The chain combines TRBV6-5 with TRBJ1-1; a possible D gene is TRBD1 (5 bases). This CDR3 spans 13 amino acids. Germline CDR1 is MNHEY and CDR2 is SVGAGI. The V end lost 4 bases, the J end lost 4 bases, and 10 bases lay between the germline ends.

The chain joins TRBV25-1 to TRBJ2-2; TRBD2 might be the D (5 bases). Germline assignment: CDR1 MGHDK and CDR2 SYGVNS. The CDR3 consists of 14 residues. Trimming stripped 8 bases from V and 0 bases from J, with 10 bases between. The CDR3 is CASEGAPNTGELFF. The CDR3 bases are TGTGCCAGCGAGGGAGCTCCGAACACCGGGGAGCTGTTTTTT.

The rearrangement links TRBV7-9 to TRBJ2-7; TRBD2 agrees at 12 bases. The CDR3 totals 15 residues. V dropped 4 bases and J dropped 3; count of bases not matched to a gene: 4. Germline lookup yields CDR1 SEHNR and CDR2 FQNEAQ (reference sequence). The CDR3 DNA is TGTGCCAGCAGCTCACTAGCGGGGGGTTACTACGAGCAGTACTTC. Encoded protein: CASSSLAGGYYEQYF. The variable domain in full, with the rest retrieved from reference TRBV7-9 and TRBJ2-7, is DTGVSQNPRHKITKRGQNVTFRCDPISEHNRLYWYRQTLGQGPEFLTYFQNEAQLEKSRLLSDRFSAERPKGSFSTLEIQRTEQGDSAMYLCASSSLAGGYYEQYFGPGTRLTVT.

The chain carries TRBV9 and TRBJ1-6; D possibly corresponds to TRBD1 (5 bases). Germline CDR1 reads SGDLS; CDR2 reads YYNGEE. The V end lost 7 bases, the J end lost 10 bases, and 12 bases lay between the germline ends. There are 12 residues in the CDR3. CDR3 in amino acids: CASGSTESPLHF. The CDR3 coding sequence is TGTGCCAGCGGTTCGACAGAGTCACCCCTCCACTTT.

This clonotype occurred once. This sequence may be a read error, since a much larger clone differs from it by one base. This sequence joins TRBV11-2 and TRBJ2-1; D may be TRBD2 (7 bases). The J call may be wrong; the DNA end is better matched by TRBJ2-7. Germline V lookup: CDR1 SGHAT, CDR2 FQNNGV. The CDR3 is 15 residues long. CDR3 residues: CASSLGGGCYNEQYF. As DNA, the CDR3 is TGTGCCAGCAGCTTAGGGGGGGGCTGCTACAATGAGCAGTACTTC.

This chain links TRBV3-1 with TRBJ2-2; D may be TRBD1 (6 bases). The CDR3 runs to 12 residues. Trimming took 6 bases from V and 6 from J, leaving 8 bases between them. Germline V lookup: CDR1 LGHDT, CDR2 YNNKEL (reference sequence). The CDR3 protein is CASSHRAGELFF. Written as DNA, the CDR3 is TGTGCCAGCAGTCACAGGGCCGGGGAGCTGTTTTTT.

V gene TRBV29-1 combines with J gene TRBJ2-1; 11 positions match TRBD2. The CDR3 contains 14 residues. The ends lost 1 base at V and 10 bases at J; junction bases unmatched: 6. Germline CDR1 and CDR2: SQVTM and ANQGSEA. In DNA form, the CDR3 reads TGCAGCGTTGAAGTAGGTCGACTAGCGGGAGAGCAGTTCTTC. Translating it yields CSVEVGRLAGEQFF.

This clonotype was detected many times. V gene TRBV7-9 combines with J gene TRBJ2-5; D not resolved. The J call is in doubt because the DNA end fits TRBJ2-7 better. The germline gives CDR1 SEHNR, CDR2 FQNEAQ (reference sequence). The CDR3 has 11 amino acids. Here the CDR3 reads CASSLGAEQYF. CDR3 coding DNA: TGTGCCAGCAGCTTAGGCGCCGAGCAGTACTTC.

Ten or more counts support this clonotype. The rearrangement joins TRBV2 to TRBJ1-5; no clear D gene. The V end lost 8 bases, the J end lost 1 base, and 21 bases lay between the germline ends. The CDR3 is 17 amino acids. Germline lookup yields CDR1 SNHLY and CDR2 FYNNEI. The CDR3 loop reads CASAAAVGGSSNQPQHF. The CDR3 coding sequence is TGTGCCAGCGCAGCGGCTGTAGGTGGGTCGAGCAATCAGCCCCAGCATTTT.

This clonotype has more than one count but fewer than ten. CDR3 sequence (DNA): TGCAGCGTTGGTGGGGGACTGAGCTCCTACAATGAGCAGTTCTTC. It encodes CSVGGGLSSYNEQFF. The chain employs TRBV29-1 and TRBJ2-1, with D tentatively TRBD2 (6 bases). V was clipped by 4 bases and J by 0 bases, with 13 bases between them. Germline CDR1 SQVTM, CDR2 ANQGSEA. The CDR3 sequence is 15 residues long.

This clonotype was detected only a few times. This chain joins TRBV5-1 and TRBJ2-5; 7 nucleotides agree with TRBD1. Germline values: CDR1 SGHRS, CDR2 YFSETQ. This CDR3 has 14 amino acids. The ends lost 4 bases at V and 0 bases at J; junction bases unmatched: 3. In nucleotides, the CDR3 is TGCGCCAGCAGCGTACAGGGGCACCAAGAGACCCAGTACTTC. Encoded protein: CASSVQGHQETQYF.

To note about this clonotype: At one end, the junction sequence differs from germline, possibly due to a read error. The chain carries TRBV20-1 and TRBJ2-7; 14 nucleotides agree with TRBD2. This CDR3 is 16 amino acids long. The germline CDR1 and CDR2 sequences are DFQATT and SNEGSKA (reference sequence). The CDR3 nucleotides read TGCAGTGCTAACGGACTAGCGGGGGGTCCCTCCTACGAGCAGCACTTC. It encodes CSANGLAGGPSYEQHF.